This T cell receptor beta chain was recorded in a study of blood T cell repertoires in COVID-19. About the research overall: COVID-19 samples from acute and convalescent phases originated in the United States, Italy and Spain.

As processed by the authors: Reference gene primer amplification yielded estimated nucleated cell counts. Assay used: immunoSEQ multiplex PCR; TCRdb lists only in-frame clones, some missing. That table gives V, J and clone size, and the DNA gave D and trimming. The profile shows 250,000 to 300,000 clones, 87% of them singletons. J was trimmed by 5 bases and V by 1 base; bases with no gene match: 11. Per germline, CDR1 MGHRA and CDR2 YSYEKL. The CDR3 has 18 amino acids. The chain combines TRBV4-1 with TRBJ2-3; 11 bases are shared with TRBD2. The sample consisted of peripheral blood. The receptor was derived from a woman aged 45-60 years who had recovered from COVID-19. CDR3 sequence reads: CASSQGGIAGGQGDTQYF. CDR3 sequence (DNA): TGCGCCAGCAGCCAAGGCGGGATAGCGGGGGGGCAGGGAGATACGCAGTATTTT.